This T cell receptor beta chain was profiled in a study of blood T cells in healthy people across ages. Findings and caveats of the study: Unsorted PBMC material precluded a definitive naive versus antigen-experienced comparison.

Note on this clonotype: The antigen is unknown. At one boundary the junction diverges from the germline segment, which might be a read error.

Alongside a J-beta primer mix, a sample-barcoded 5' primer served in a second PCR lasting roughly 7 to 11 cycles. MiXCR, applied by TCRdb to the 5' RACE reads, yields one record per CDR3 protein. The table lists about 560,000 distinct CDR3 sequences, roughly a quarter of them singletons. The CDR3 covers 11 residues. These same data were also listed under a study on T cells of mothers and their children.

Sequencing was performed on blood. This sequence originates from a boy between 2 and 10 years old in good health. The chain carries TRBV12-3 or TRBV12-4 and TRBJ1-2; the D is unclear. CDR3 loop: CASSLAGGYAF. The CDR3 DNA follows: TGTGCCAGCAGTTTAGCAGGTGGCTACGCCTTC.